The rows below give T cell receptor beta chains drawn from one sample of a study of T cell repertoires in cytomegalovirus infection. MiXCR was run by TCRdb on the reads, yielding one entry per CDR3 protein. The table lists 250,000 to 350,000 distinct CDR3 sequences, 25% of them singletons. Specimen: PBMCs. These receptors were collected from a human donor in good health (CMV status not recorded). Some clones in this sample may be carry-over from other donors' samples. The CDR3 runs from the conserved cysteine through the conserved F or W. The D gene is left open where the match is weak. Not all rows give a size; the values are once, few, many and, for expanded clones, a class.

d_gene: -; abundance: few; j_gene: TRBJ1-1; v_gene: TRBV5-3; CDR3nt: TGTGCCAGCAGCTCCCCTCAGGGCGACATGAACACTGAAGCTTTCTTT; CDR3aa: CASSSPQGDMNTEAFF
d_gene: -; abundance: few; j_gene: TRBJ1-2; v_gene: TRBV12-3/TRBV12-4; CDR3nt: TGTGCCAGCTCCCCTGGCCGGACGGATGGCTACACCTTC; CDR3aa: CASSPGRTDGYTF
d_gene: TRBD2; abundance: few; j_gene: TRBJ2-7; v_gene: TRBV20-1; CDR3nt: TGCAGTGCTGTAGGGCGGGGGGGCGTTTACGAGCAGTACTTC; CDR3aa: CSAVGRGGVYEQYF
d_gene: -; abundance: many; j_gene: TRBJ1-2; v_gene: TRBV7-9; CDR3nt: TGTGCCAGCAGCAGAGGCGGACAGACCTCCTATGGCTACACCTTC; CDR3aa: CASSRGGQTSYGYTF
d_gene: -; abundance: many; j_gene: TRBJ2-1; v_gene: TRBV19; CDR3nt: TGTGCCAGTAGTATACAGGGATCCAACAATGAGCAGTTCTTC; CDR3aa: CASSIQGSNNEQFF
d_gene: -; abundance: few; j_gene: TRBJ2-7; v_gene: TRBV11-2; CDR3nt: TGTGCCAGCAGCTTTTCGGGGAACTTTTACGAGCAGTACTTC; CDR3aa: CASSFSGNFYEQYF
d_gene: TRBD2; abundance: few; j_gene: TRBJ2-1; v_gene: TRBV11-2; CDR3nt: TGTGCCAGCAGCTTAGATAGGGTCGGACTAGCGGAGCAGTTCTTC; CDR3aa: CASSLDRVGLAEQFF
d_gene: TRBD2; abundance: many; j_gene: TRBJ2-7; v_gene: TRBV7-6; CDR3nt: TGTGCCAGCAGCTTGAAAGTTGGGGGGGGCGAGCAGTACTTC; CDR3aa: CASSLKVGGGEQYF
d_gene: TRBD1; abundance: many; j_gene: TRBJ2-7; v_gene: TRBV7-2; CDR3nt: TGTGCCAGCAGCTTAGGGGCGGTACAGGGGGCCGAGCAGTACTTC; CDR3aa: CASSLGAVQGAEQYF
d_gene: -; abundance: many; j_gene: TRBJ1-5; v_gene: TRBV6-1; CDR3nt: TGTGCCAGCAGCACAGGGTGGGGCGGCAATCAGCCCCAGCATTTT; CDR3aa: CASSTGWGGNQPQHF
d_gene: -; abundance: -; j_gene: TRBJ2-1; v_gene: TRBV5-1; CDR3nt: TGCGCCAGCAGCGTCAGTGATTTGGAGCAGTTCTTC; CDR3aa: CASSVSDLEQFF
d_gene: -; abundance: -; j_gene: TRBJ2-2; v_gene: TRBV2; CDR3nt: TGTGCCAGCAGTGAAACAGGGTTTTACACCGGGGAGCTGTTTTTT; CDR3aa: CASSETGFYTGELFF
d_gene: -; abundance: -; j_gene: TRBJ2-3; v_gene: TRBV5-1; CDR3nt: TGCGCCAGCAGATTCGGGCAGGACACAGATACGCAGTATTTT; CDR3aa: CASRFGQDTDTQYF
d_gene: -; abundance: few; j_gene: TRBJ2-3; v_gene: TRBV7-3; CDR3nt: TGTGCCAGCAGCGATGCAGCAGATACGCAGTATTTT; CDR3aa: CASSDAADTQYF
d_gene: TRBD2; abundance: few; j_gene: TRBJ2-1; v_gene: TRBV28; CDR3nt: TGTGCCACCTACGCCAGTGGGAGGGCCTACAATGAGCAGTTCTTC; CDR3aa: CATYASGRAYNEQFF
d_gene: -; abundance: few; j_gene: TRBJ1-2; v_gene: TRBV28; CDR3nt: TGTGCCAGCAGTTTAAGCCCCGCCCGGGGGGGCTACACCTTC; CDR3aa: CASSLSPARGGYTF
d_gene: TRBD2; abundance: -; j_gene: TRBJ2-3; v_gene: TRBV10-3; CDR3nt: TGTGCCATCATGAAGTCTAGCGGGGGCCCCACAGATACGCAGTATTTT; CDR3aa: CAIMKSSGGPTDTQYF
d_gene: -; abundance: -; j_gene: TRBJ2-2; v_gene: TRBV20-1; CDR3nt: TGCAGCTGGAAGGAAAGTCTCACCGGGGAGCTGTTTTTT; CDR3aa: CSWKESLTGELFF
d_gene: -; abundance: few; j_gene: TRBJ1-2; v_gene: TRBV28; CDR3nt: TGTGCCAGCAGTTTAATGCGCGGCTACACCTTC; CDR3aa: CASSLMRGYTF
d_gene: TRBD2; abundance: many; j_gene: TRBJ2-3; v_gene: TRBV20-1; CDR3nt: TGCAGTGCCCGGGGAGCGGGAGGGGGAACAGTAGATACGCAGTATTTT; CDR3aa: CSARGAGGGTVDTQYF
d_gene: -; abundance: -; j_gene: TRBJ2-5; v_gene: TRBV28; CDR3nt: TGTGCCAGCAGTTCTAAAACGGGGCGAGAGACCCAGTACTTC; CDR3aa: CASSSKTGRETQYF
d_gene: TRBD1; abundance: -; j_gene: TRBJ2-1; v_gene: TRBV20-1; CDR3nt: TGCAGTGCTCGGGACAGTGTCGCCTACAATGAGCAGTTCTTC; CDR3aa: CSARDSVAYNEQFF
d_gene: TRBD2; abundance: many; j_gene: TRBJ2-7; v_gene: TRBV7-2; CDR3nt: TGTGCCAGCAGCCATCCGGGACTAGCGGGAGGCGAATCCTACGAGCAGTACTTC; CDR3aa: CASSHPGLAGGESYEQYF
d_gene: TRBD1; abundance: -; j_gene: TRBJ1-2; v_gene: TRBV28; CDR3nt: TGTGCCAGCAGTGGGGACAGCCACCATGGCTACACCTTC; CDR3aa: CASSGDSHHGYTF
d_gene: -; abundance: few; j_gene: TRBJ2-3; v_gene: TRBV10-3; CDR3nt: TGTGCCATCAGTGGGGTGCTTATGGATACGCAGTATTTT; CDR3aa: CAISGVLMDTQYF
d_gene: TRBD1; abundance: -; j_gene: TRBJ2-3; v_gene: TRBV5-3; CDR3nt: TGTGCCAGCAACAGTGGACAGGGAACAGATACGCAGTATTTT; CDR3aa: CASNSGQGTDTQYF
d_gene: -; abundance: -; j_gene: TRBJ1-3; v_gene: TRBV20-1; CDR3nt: TGCAGTGCTAGAACCGGGACAAGCTCTGGAAACACCATATATTTT; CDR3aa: CSARTGTSSGNTIYF
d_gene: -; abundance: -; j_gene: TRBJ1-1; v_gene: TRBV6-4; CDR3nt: TGTGCCAGCAGGCCGGACTTTTCCTCGGCCACTGAAGCTTTCTTT; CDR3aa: CASRPDFSSATEAFF
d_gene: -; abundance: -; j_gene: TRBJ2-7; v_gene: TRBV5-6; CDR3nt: TGTGCCAGCAGCTCCGAGTATGGAAGGCGCGTCACCTACGAGCAGTACTTC; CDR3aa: CASSSEYGRRVTYEQYF
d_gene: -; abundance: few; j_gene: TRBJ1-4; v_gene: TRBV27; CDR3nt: TGTGCCAGCAGTCTCACCCCAACTAATGAAAAACTGTTTTTT; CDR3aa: CASSLTPTNEKLFF
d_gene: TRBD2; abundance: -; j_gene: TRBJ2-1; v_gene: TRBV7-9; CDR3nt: TGTGCCAGCAGCTTCGCGGCTAGCGGGGGGGCGGATGAGCAGTTCTTC; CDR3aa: CASSFAASGGADEQFF
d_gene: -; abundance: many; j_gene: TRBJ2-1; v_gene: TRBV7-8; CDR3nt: TGTGCCAGCAGCTTACAACAGTACAATGAGCAGTTCTTC; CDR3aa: CASSLQQYNEQFF
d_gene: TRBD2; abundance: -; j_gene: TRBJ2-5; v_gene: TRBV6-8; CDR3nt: TGTGCCAGCAGTTCGACTAGCGGGGAGACCCAGTACTTC; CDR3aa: CASSSTSGETQYF
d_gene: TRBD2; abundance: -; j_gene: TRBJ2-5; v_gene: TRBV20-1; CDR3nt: TGCAGTGCTAGAGAGTGGCGGGGGGATAGTCAAGAGACCCAGTACTTC; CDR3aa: CSAREWRGDSQETQYF
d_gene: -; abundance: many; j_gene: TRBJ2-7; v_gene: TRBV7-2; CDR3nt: TGTGCCAGCAGCTTCGGGCCCCGGGGCGAGCAGTACTTC; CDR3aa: CASSFGPRGEQYF
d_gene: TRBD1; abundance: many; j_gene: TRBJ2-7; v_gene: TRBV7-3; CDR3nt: TGTGCCAGCAGCCAAGGGACAGACGAGCAGTACTTC; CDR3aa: CASSQGTDEQYF
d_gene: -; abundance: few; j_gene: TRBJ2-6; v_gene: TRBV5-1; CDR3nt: TGCGCCAGCAGCTTGTGGGGCTCTGGGGCCAACGTCCTGACTTTC; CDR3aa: CASSLWGSGANVLTF
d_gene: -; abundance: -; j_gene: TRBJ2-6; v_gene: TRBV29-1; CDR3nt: TGCAGCGTTGAACCCCCTGGGGCCAACGTCCTGACTTTC; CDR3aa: CSVEPPGANVLTF
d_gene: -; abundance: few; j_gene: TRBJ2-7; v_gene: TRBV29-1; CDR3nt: TGCAGCGGAACCTCAGGAACCTACGAGCAGTACTTC; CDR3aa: CSGTSGTYEQYF
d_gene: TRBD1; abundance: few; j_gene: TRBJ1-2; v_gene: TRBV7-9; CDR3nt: TGTGCCAGCAGCATCTGGACAGGGAAAGATGGCTACACCTTC; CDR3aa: CASSIWTGKDGYTF
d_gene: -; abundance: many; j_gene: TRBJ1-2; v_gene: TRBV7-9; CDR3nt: TGTGCCAGCAGCTTTAGAACAGGGAATGGCTACACCTTC; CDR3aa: CASSFRTGNGYTF
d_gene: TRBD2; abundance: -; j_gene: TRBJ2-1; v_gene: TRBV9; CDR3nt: TGTGCCAGCAGCCCATCCTTCAGCGGGAGAACACACAATGAGCAGTTCTTC; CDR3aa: CASSPSFSGRTHNEQFF